This T cell receptor beta chain originates from a study of blood T cell repertoires in COVID-19. Turning to the study itself: Some COVID-19 samples were acute and others convalescent; all came from the United States, Italy and Spain.

Sequencing used immunoSEQ multiplex PCR; TCRdb keeps in-frame clones, though not all of them. The repertoire holds approximately 310,000 clones, with less than 85% as singletons. Participant ages covered roughly 18 to 89 years across about two dozen US areas. Assignment of participants to cohorts was predicated upon participant-reported clinical history. Exposed participants came across a COVID-19 case within 2 weeks before study entry. Material for sequencing was PBMCs or T cells enriched from blood (not recorded which). The receptor's source is a woman in her thirties who had been exposed to COVID-19.

The CDR3 loop reads CATSDLSSNYGYTF. In DNA form, the CDR3 reads TGTGCCACCAGTGATTTGAGCTCTAACTATGGCTACACCTTC. The chain recombines TRBV24-1 with TRBJ1-2; no definite D call. Trimming left V 0 bases short and J 0 bases short, with 4 bases between. Germline lookup yields CDR1 KGHDR and CDR2 SFDVKD. The CDR3 spans 14 residues.